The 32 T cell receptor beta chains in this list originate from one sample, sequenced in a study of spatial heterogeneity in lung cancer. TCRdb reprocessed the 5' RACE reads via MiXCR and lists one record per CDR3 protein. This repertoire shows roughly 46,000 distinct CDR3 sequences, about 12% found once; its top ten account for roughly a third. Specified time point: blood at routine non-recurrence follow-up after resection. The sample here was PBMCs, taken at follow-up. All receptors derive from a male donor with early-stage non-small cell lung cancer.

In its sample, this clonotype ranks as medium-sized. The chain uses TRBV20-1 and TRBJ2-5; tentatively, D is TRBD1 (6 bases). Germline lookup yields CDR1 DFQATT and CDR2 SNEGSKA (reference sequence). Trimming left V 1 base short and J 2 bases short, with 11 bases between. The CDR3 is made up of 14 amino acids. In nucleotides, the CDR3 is TGCAGTGCTAGAGTGGCAGGGGAACAAGAGACCCAGTACTTC. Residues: CSARVAGEQETQYF.

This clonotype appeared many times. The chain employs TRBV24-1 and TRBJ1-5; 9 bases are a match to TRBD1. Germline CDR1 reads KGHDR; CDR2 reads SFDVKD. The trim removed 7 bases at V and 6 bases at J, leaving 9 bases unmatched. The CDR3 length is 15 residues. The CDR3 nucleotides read TGTGCCACCAGCCCGGGACAGGGCCCGAGTCAGCCCCAGCATTTT. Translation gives CATSPGQGPSQPQHF.

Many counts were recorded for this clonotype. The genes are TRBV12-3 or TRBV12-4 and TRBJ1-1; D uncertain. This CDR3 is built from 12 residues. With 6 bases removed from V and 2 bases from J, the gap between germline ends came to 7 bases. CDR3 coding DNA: TGTGCCAGCAGCAACAGTAACACTGAAGCTTTCTTT. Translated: CASSNSNTEAFF.

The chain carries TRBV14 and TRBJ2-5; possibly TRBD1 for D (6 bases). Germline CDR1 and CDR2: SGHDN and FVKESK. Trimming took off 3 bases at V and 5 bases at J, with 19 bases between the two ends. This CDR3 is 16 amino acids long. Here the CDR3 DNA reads TGTGCCAGCAGCCATTACAGGGACAAGCTACGGGAGACCCAGTACTTC. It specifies CASSHYRDKLRETQYF.

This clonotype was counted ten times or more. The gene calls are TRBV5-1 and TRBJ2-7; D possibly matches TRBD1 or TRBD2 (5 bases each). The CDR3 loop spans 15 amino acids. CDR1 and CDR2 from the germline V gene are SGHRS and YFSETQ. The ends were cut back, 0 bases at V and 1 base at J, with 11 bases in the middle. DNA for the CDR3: TGCGCCAGCAGCTTGGCGGGGCCCGAATCCTACGAGCAGTACTTC. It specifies CASSLAGPESYEQYF. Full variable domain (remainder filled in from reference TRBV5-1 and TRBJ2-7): KAGVTQTPRYLIKTRGQQVTLSCSPISGHRSVSWYQQTPGQGLQFLFEYFSETQRNKGNFPGRFSGRQFSNSRSEMNVSTLELGDSALYLCASSLAGPESYEQYFGPGTRLTVT.

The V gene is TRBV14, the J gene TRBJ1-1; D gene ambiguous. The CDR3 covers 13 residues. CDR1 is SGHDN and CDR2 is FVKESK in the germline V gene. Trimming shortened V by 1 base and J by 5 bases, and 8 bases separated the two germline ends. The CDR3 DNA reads TGTGCCAGCAGCCAAGCAGCGAGGACTGAAGCTTTCTTT. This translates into CASSQAARTEAFF.

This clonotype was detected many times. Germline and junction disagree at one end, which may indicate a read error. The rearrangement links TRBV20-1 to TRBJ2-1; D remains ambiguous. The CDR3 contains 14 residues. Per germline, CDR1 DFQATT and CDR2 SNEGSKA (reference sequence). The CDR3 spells CSARGLEIYNEQFF. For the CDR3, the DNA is TGCAGTGCAAGAGGCCTAGAGATCTACAATGAGCAGTTCTTC.

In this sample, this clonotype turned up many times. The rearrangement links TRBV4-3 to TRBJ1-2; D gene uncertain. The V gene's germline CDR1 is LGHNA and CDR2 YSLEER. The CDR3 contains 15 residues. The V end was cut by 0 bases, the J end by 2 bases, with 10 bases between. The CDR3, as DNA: TGCGCCAGCAGCCAAGAAGTCGCGCTGAACTATGGCTACACCTTC. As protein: CASSQEVALNYGYTF.

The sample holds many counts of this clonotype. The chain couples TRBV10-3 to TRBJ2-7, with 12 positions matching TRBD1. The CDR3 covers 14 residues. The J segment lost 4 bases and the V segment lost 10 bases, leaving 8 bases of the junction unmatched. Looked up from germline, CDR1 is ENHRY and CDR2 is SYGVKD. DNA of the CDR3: TGTGCCACCTCGCCGGGACAGGGGGCATACGAGCAGTACTTC. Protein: CATSPGQGAYEQYF.

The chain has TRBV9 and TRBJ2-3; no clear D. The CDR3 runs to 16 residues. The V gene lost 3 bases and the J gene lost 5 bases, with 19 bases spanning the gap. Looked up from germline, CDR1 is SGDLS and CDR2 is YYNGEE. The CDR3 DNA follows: TGTGCCAGCAGCGATACTCCTCAGATGGGGAAAGATACGCAGTATTTT. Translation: CASSDTPQMGKDTQYF.

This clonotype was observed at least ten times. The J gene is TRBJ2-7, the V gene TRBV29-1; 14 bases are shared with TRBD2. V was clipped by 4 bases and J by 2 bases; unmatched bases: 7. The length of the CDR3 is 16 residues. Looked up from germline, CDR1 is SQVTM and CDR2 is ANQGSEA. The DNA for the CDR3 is TGCAGCGTTGCAGGGACTAGCGGGAGACAGACCTACGAGCAGTACTTC. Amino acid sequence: CSVAGTSGRQTYEQYF.

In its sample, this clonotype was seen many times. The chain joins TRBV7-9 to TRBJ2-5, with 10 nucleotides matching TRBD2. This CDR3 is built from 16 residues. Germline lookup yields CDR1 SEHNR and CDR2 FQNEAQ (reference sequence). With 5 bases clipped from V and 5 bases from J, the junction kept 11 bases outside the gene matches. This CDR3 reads CASSPLRTSGRETQYF. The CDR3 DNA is TGTGCCAGCAGCCCTCTTAGGACTAGCGGACGGGAGACCCAGTACTTC. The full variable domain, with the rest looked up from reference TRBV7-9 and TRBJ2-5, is DTGVSQNPRHKITKRGQNVTFRCDPISEHNRLYWYRQTLGQGPEFLTYFQNEAQLEKSRLLSDRFSAERPKGSFSTLEIQRTEQGDSAMYLCASSPLRTSGRETQYFGPGTRLLVL.

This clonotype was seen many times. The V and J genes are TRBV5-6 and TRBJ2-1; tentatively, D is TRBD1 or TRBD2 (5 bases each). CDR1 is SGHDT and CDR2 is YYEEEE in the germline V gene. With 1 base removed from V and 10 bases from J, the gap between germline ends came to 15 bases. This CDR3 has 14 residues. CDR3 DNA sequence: TGTGCCAGCAGCTTGCTGGGGGTAGCGTTCGAGCAGTTCTTC. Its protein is CASSLLGVAFEQFF. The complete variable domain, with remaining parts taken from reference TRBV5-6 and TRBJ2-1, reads DAGVTQSPTHLIKTRGQQVTLRCSPKSGHDTVSWYQQALGQGPQFIFQYYEEEERQRGNFPDRFSGHQFPNYSSELNVNALLLGDSALYLCASSLLGVAFEQFFGPGTRLTVL.

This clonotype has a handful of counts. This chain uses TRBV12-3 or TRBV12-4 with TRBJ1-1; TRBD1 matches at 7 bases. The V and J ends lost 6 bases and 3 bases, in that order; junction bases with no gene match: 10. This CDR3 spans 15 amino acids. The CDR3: CASSRAQDRDTEAFF. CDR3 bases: TGTGCCAGCAGCCGCGCCCAAGACAGGGACACTGAAGCTTTCTTT.

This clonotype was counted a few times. The CDR3 DNA follows: TGTGCCAGTATGGGCAGGGCGTCCACCGGGGAGCTGTTTTTT. This sequence encodes CASMGRASTGELFF. The chain links TRBV19 to TRBJ2-2, with D possibly matching TRBD1 (5 bases). CDR1 and CDR2 (germline): LNHDA, SQIVND (reference sequence). V lost 7 bases to trimming and J lost 4 bases, with 13 bases between them. The length of the CDR3 is 14 residues. The full variable domain, its missing parts supplied by reference TRBV19 and TRBJ2-2, is DGGITQSPKYLFRKEGQNVTLSCEQNLNHDAMYWYRQDPGQGLRLIYYSQIVNDFQKGDIAEGYSVSREKKESFPLTVTSAQKNPTAFYLCASMGRASTGELFFGEGSRLTVL.

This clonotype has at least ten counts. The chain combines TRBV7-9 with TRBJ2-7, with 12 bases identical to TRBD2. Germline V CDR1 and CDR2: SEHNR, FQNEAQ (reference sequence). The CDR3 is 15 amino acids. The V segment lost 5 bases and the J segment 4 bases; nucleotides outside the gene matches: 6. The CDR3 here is CASSPGLAGWYEQYF. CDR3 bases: TGTGCCAGCAGCCCAGGACTAGCGGGATGGTACGAGCAGTACTTC.

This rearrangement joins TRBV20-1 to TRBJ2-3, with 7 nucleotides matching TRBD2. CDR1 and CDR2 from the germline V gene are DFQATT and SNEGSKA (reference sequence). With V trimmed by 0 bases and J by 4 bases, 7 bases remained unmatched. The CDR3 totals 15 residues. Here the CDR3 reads CSARDGGGLADTQYF. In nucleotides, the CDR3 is TGCAGTGCTAGAGATGGCGGGGGTTTGGCAGATACGCAGTATTTT.

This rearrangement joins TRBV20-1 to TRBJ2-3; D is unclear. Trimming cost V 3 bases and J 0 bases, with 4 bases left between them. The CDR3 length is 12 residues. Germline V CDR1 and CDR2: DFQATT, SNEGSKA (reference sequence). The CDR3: CSARPSTDTQYF. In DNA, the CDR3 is TGCAGTGCTAGGCCCAGCACAGATACGCAGTATTTT.

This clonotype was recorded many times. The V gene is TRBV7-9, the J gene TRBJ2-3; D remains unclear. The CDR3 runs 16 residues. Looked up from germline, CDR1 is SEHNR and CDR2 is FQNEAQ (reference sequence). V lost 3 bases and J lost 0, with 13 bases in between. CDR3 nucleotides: TGTGCCAGCAGCTTTAGGGTCGGAACTAGCACAGATACGCAGTATTTT. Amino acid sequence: CASSFRVGTSTDTQYF.

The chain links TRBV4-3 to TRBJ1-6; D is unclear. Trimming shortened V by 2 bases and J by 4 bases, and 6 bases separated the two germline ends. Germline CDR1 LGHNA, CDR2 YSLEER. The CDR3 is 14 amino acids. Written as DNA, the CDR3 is TGCGCCAGCAGCCAATCCACATATAATTCACCCCTCCACTTT. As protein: CASSQSTYNSPLHF.

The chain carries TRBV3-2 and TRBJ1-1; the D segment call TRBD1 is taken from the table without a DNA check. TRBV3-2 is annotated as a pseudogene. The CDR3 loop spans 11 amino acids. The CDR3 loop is CASSPWGEAFF. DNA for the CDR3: TGTGCCAGCAGCCCGTGGGGGGAAGCTTTCTTT.

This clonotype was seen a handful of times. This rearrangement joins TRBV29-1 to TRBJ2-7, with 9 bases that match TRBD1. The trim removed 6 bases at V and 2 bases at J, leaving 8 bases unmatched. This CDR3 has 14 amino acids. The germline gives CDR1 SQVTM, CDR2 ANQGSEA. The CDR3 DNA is TGCAGCGTCTCACAGGGGGCCGACCCCTACGAGCAGTACTTC. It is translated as CSVSQGADPYEQYF.

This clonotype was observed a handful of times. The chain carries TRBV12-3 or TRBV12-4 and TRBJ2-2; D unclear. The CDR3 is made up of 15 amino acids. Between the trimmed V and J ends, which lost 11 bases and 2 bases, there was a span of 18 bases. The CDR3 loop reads CADALNDLNTGELFF. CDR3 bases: TGTGCCGATGCTCTGAATGACCTTAACACCGGGGAGCTGTTTTTT.

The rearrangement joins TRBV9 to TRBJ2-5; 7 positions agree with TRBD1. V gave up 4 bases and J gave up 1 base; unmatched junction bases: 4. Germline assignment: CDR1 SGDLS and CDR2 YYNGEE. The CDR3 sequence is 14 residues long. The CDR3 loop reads CASSPRQGQETQYF. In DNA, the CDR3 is TGTGCCAGCAGCCCGAGACAGGGCCAAGAGACCCAGTACTTC. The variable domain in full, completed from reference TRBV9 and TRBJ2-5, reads DSGVTQTPKHLITATGQRVTLRCSPRSGDLSVYWYQQSLDQGLQFLIQYYNGEERAKGNILERFSAQQFPDLHSELNLSSLELGDSALYFCASSPRQGQETQYFGPGTRLLVL.

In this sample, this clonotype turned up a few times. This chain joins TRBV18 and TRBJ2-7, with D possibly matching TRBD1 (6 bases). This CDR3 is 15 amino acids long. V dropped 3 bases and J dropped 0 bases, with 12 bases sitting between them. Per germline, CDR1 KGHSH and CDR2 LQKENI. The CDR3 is CASSPVTGSSYEQYF. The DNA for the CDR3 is TGTGCCAGCTCACCCGTGACAGGAAGCTCCTACGAGCAGTACTTC.

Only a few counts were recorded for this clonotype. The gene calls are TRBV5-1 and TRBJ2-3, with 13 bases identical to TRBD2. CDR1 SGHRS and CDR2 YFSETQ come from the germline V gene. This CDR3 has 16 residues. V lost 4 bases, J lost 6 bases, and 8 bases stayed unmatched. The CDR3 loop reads CASSRPGTSGVDTQYF. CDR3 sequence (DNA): TGCGCCAGCAGCAGACCCGGGACTAGCGGGGTCGATACGCAGTATTTT.

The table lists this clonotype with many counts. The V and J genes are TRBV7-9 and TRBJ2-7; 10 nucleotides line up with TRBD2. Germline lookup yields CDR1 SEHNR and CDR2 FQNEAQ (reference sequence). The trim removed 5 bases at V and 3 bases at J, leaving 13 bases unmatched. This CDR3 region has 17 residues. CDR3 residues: CASSPRRDSSGSYEQYF. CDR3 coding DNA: TGTGCCAGCAGCCCGCGGCGGGACTCTAGCGGGAGCTACGAGCAGTACTTC.

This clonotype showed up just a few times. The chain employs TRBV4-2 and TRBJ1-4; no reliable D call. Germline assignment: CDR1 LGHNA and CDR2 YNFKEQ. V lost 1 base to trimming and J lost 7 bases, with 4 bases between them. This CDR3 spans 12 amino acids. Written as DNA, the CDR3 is TGTGCCAGCAGCCAAGTGGGTGAAAAACTGTTTTTT. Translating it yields CASSQVGEKLFF.

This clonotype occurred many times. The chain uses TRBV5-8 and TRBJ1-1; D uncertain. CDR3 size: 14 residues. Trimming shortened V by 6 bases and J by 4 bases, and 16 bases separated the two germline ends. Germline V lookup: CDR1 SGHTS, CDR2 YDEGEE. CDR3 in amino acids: CASKGGREFTEAFF. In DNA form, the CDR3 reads TGTGCCAGCAAAGGTGGCCGGGAATTCACTGAAGCTTTCTTT.

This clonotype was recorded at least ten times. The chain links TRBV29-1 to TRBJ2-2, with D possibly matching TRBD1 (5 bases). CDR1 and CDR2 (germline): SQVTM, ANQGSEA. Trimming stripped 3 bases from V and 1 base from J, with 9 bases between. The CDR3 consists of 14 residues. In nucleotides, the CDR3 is TGCAGCGTTGACGGGCAGGGGAACACCGGGGAGCTGTTTTTT. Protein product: CSVDGQGNTGELFF.

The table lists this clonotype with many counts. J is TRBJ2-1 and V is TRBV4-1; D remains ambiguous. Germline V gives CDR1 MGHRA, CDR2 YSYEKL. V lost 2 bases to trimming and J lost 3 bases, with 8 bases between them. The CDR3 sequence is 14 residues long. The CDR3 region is CASSQSAGYNEQFF. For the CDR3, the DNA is TGCGCCAGCAGCCAATCCGCTGGCTACAATGAGCAGTTCTTC.

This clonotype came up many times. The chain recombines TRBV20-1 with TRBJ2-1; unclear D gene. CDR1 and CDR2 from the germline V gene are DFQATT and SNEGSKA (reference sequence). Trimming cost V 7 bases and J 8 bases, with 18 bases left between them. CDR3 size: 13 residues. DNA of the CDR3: TGCAGTGTCCCCGTGGTAGATCGGGATGAGCAGTTCTTC. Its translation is CSVPVVDRDEQFF.